A selection of T cell receptor beta chains follows, all from one sample in a study of regulatory T cells in long-lasting Graves disease. A single record per CDR3 protein comes from TCRdb applying MiXCR to the multiplex PCR reads. This table holds a few hundred thousand distinct CDR3 sequences, 10% to 15% found once. The same specimen was also included in a second study, on T cells in Graves' hyperthyroidism and ophthalmopathy.

The sample here was peripheral blood mononuclear cells (PBMCs), taken at new diagnosis, from a patient treated with antithyroid drugs. The receptors come from a woman under 30 with Graves disease. The CDR3 runs from the conserved cysteine through the conserved F or W. D genes are given only for firm matches. The size of a clone is reported for some rows only, either as once, few or many, or as a class for expanded clones.

>TRBD1|many|TRBJ1-2|TRBV12-3/TRBV12-4
TGTGCCAGCAGGCTGGGCCCCGGGACAGGGGGTATGAGCTACACCTTC
CASRLGPGTGGMSYTF
>TRBD2|many|TRBJ2-1|TRBV2
TGTGCCAGAAGCCCAGCGGGAGTGAGCTCCTACAATGAGCAGTTCTTC
CARSPAGVSSYNEQFF
>NA|many|TRBJ1-1|TRBV27
TGTGCCAGCAGTTTTCGCCTTCCGGGGAACACTGAAGCTTTCTTT
CASSFRLPGNTEAFF
>NA|many|TRBJ1-1|TRBV7-8
TGTGCCAGCAGCTTAGCGCTACTGAGCACTGAAGCTTTCTTT
CASSLALLSTEAFF
>NA|NA|TRBJ2-3|TRBV15
TGTGCCACCAGCAGAGGGCCTTTAATGGGGGATACGCAGTATTTT
CATSRGPLMGDTQYF
>NA|many|TRBJ1-6|TRBV19
TGTGCCAGTAACCGGCTCAGCGGTAATTCACCCCTCCACTTT
CASNRLSGNSPLHF
>NA|many|TRBJ2-3|TRBV28
TGTGCCAGCACCACCGAGGGACCCCGCGCAGATACGCAGTATTTT
CASTTEGPRADTQYF
>TRBD2|many|TRBJ2-5|TRBV6-7
TGTGCCAGCAGCTCAAGGACTAGCGATCAAGAGACCCAGTACTTC
CASSSRTSDQETQYF
>NA|few|TRBJ2-3|TRBV4-1
TGCGCCAGCAGCCAAGATCTTGGCCCCTTAGATACGCAGTATTTT
CASSQDLGPLDTQYF
>TRBD2|few|TRBJ2-2|TRBV4-1
TGTGCCAGCAGCCAAGAACGGGGACTAGCGGGAAGAGGGAACACCGGGGAGCTGTTTTTT
CASSQERGLAGRGNTGELFF
>NA|many|TRBJ2-1|TRBV28
TGTGCCAGCACCGACGGATCTACGGGGATTGGGGAGCAGTTCTTC
CASTDGSTGIGEQFF
>NA|many|TRBJ1-1|TRBV11-3
TGTGCCAGTGATTCGGCAAGGGGAGAGACTGAAGCTTTCTTT
CASDSARGETEAFF
>TRBD2|many|TRBJ2-3|TRBV20-1
TGCAGTGCCGGGACTAGCGGGAGAATAGATACGCAGTATTTT
CSAGTSGRIDTQYF
>NA|many|TRBJ2-1|TRBV6-1
TGTGCCAGCAGGAGGACGCTAAACTACAATGAGCAGTTCTTC
CASRRTLNYNEQFF
>TRBD1|many|TRBJ2-2|TRBV24-1
TGTGCCACCAGTGATTTCCGGGACAGGCGGACCGGGGAGCTGTTTTTT
CATSDFRDRRTGELFF
>NA|many|TRBJ1-1|TRBV7-9
TGTGCCAGCAGCTTATTGGGGGTTATGAACACTGAAGCTTTCTTT
CASSLLGVMNTEAFF
>NA|NA|TRBJ1-1|TRBV29-1
TGCAGCGTTGGGATACCCAGTGAAGCTTTCTTT
CSVGIPSEAFF
>NA|few|TRBJ2-5|TRBV5-6
TGTGCCAGCAGCTTCCCACAAGAGACCCAGTACTTC
CASSFPQETQYF
>TRBD2|few|TRBJ2-2|TRBV6-1
TGTGCCAGCGGAAAAAACCCGGGACTAGGAGGCACCGGGGAGCTGTTTTTT
CASGKNPGLGGTGELFF
>NA|many|TRBJ2-7|TRBV12-3/TRBV12-4
TGTGCCAGCAGGGGTACAGGGAACTACGAGCAGTACTTC
CASRGTGNYEQYF
>NA|NA|TRBJ1-2|TRBV6-5
TGTGCCAGCAGTTACGGGCAGGCTGGATACTATGGCTACACCTTC
CASSYGQAGYYGYTF
>NA|many|TRBJ1-5|TRBV6-5
TGTGCCAGCAGTTCTCAGTTCGGTAGCAATCAGCCCCAGCATTTT
CASSSQFGSNQPQHF
>NA|many|TRBJ2-7|TRBV27
TGTGCCAGCAGTTTTTTGGGGTCCTACGAGCAGTACTTC
CASSFLGSYEQYF
>NA|NA|TRBJ2-4|TRBV29-1
TGCAGCGTGGAGGGTTTTAACATTCAGTACTTC
CSVEGFNIQYF
>TRBD2|many|TRBJ2-5|TRBV20-1
TGCAGTGCTACAAGGACTAGCGGTACCCAAGAGACCCAGTACTTC
CSATRTSGTQETQYF
>NA|few|TRBJ2-2|TRBV20-1
TGCAGTGCTAGAGATCGGGCGGCTAGCGAAAGCACCGGGGAGCTGTTTTTT
CSARDRAASESTGELFF
>NA|few|TRBJ2-1|TRBV13
TGTGCCAGCAGCACGCAGGGACTTATCTCCTACAATGAGCAGTTCTTC
CASSTQGLISYNEQFF
>TRBD2|many|TRBJ2-1|TRBV7-9
TGTGCCAGCAGCTTCTGGGGGAGGGCGCAGGAGCAGTTCTTC
CASSFWGRAQEQFF
>TRBD2|many|TRBJ2-7|TRBV3-1
TGTGCCAGCAGCCCATCAGGACTAGCGGGAACCTACGAGCAGTACTTC
CASSPSGLAGTYEQYF
>TRBD1|many|TRBJ1-6|TRBV5-1
TGCGCCAGCAGCTACCGGGACAGGGCGTTTGCACCCCTCCACTTT
CASSYRDRAFAPLHF
>TRBD2|many|TRBJ2-5|TRBV9
TGTGCCAGCAGCGTGGCCTCCGGGGGGAACCAAGAGACCCAGTACTTC
CASSVASGGNQETQYF
>NA|few|TRBJ2-1|TRBV5-1
TGCGCCAGCACCTACAGGGTAGGTGAGCAGTTCTTC
CASTYRVGEQFF
>TRBD2|few|TRBJ2-5|TRBV6-9
TGTGCCAGCAGTTACTCCGCCGGACTAGCCGGGGAGACCCAGTACTTC
CASSYSAGLAGETQYF
>NA|NA|TRBJ1-2|TRBV7-9
TGTGCCAGCAGCTTAGCGACAGCAGCCTATGGCTACACCTTC
CASSLATAAYGYTF
>NA|few|TRBJ2-5|TRBV6-2/TRBV6-3
TGTGCCAGCACCAACACTATGCTTCTCAAGACCCAGTACTTC
CASTNTMLLKTQYF
>NA|NA|TRBJ2-3|TRBV10-3
TGTGCCATCAGTGAGTCGAAGGCCACAGATACGCAGTATTTT
CAISESKATDTQYF
>NA|many|TRBJ1-4|TRBV10-3
TGTGCCATCAGTGAGTCTTATGGCCCAACTAATGAAAAACTGTTTTTT
CAISESYGPTNEKLFF
>NA|many|TRBJ1-1|TRBV2
TGTGCCAGCAGTTGGGGATCTGAAGCTTTCTTT
CASSWGSEAFF
>NA|NA|TRBJ1-2|TRBV20-1
TGCAGTGCTAGAGGCCAAAACAACCAAGGCTACACCTTC
CSARGQNNQGYTF
>NA|NA|TRBJ2-7|TRBV29-1
TGCAGCGTTGGCGGGGAGATCTACGAGCAGTACTTC
CSVGGEIYEQYF
>TRBD2|few|TRBJ2-3|TRBV4-3
TGCGCCAGCTCCGGGGGGGCTGGGGCAGATACGCAGTATTTT
CASSGGAGADTQYF
>NA|many|TRBJ2-7|TRBV10-3
TGTGCCATCAACTGGAGGGAGGGGGCCTACGAGCAGTACTTC
CAINWREGAYEQYF